Sequencing of this T cell receptor (beta chain) was carried out in a study of blood T cell repertoires in COVID-19 (dated by TCRdb to about 2020). As for the study more broadly: Collaborator samples came from the United States, Italy and Spain and covered acute and convalescent phases of COVID-19. Subjects who had been exposed to COVID-19, were actively infected with it, or had recovered from it provided the deeply sampled blood TCRbeta repertoires that made up the dataset. The material from the prospective study consisted of cDNA or gDNA derived from T cells, B-cell-depleted T cells, or PBMCs. The samples were drawn from two sources: the first 160 participants of the ongoing ImmuneRACE study, and 1,200 or so subjects contributed by 6 global collaborators. A de-identified subject ID, COVID-19 status, age in years and sex were almost always included in the sample metadata. Where available, HLA class I and class II types were obtained from metadata supplied by the sample provider rather than from assay-based typing. The repertoires were made available in a free public database intended to serve as a resource for research on the immune response to SARS-CoV-2. Study-wide findings and limitations: How much clinical and demographic metadata was included differed by source and by participant, and the metadata was provided uncurated.

On this clone itself: No antigen is known for it. Base qualities are missing; no much larger clone stands one base away.

TCRbeta CDR3 regions were amplified from genomic DNA using the immunoSEQ Assay, a bias-controlled multiplex PCR. The authors processed their data as follows. Within the assay, amplification of reference gene primers was used to estimate how many nucleated cells each sample contained. Sequence reads were collapsed and filtered to measure the absolute abundance of every unique TCRbeta CDR3 rearrangement. For each sample, productive Simpson clonality was calculated by taking the square root of Simpson's diversity index across productive rearrangements. Drawn from immuneACCESS, this table holds only the in-frame rearrangements with V and J called that TCRdb kept. Clones are partly lost; checked studies trace under half to an unresolved V gene and leave the rest unexplained. V and J calls and clone size follow that table, whereas D and trimming were derived from the DNA. A total of about 89,000 clones appear in this sample, about 83% of them only once. The ten largest make up more than 6% of the sample.

The junction shows trimming of 2 bases on V and 0 bases on J, and the gene matches do not reach 9 bases of it. The CDR3, from cysteine to phenylalanine, totals 18 residues. This entry keeps only the CDR3 DNA: 54 bases, framed from base 1. The germline V gene sets CDR1 to SGHTA and CDR2 to FQGNSA. At one collaborating source in Seattle, patients were enrolled during active infection and were followed longitudinally through the course of disease. The collaborating institutions used their own protocols to collect whole blood in K2EDTA tubes. Collaborator samples were shipped for TCRbeta analysis as frozen whole blood, isolated PBMCs, or DNA extracted from either sample type.

This TCR was sampled from an older man with COVID-19, enrolled during active disease. Sequencing was carried out using peripheral blood. The chain is made from TRBV7-2 and TRBJ1-5; TRBD1 agrees with 8 junctional bases. Here the CDR3 is given as CASSLRGRGQYSNQPQHF. At the DNA level, the sequence is TGTGCCAGCAGCTTACGGGGCAGGGGGCAGTATAGCAATCAGCCCCAGCATTTT.